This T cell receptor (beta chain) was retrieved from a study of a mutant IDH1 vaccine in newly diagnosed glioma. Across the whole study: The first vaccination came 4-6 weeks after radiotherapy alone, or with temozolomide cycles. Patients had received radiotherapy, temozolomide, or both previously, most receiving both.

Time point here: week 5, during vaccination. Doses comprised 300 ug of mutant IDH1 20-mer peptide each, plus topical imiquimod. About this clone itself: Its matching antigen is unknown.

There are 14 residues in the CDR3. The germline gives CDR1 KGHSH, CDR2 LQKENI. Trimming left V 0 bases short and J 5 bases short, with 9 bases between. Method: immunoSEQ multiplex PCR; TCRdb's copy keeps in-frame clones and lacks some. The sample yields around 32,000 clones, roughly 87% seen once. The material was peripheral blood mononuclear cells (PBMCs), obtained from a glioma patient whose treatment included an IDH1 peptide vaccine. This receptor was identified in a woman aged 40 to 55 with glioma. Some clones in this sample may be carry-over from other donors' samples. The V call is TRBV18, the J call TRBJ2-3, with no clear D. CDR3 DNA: TGTGCCAGCTCACCACCATCCAGCCAAGATACGCAGTATTTT. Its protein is CASSPPSSQDTQYF. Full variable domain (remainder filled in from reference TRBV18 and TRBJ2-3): NAGVMQNPRHLVRRRGQEARLRCSPMKGHSHVYWYRQLPEEGLKFMVYLQKENIIDESGMPKERFSAEFPKEGPSILRIQQVVRGDSAAYFCASSPPSSQDTQYFGPGTRLTVL.